The clone carrying this TCR beta chain was observed a handful of times. Germline V lookup: CDR1 SGHDT, CDR2 YYEEEE. Trimming took off 0 bases at V and 10 bases at J, with 17 bases between the two ends. This CDR3 is 16 amino acids long. TCR beta chains were sequenced at survey level with immunoSEQ. Here immunoSEQ multiplex PCR was the method, and the copy in TCRdb shows in-frame clones only, minus some. The sample lists tens of thousands of clones, 93% occurring once. Sequencing was performed on PBMCs. This TCR derives from a middle-aged man with rheumatoid arthritis. The chain carries TRBV5-6 and TRBJ1-6; a possible D gene is TRBD1 (6 bases). The DNA of the CDR3 is TGTGCCAGCAGCTTGGAGGGTATGAGGGGGATCTCACCCCTCCACTTT. It yields the protein CASSLEGMRGISPLHF.